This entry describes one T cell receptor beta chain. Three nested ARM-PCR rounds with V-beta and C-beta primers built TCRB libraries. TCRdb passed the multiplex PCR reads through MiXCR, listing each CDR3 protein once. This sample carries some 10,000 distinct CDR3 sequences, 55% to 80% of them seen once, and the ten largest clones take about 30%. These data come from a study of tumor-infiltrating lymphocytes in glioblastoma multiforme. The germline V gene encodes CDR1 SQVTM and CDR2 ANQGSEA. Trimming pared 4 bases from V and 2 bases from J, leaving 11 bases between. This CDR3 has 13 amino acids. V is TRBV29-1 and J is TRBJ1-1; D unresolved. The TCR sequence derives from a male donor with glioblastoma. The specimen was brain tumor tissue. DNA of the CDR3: TGCAGCGTTGTCAGTCCAGATAACACTGAAGCTTTCTTT. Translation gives CSVVSPDNTEAFF.